The 3 T cell receptor beta chains reported below all come from one sample, sequenced in a study of cytomegalovirus exposure and HLA in healthy donors. This PCR relied on a set of 60 Vbeta primers and 13 Jbeta primers. Clones were sequenced by immunoSEQ multiplex PCR, and TCRdb holds only the in-frame ones, with some missing. The sample consists of about 120,000 clones, about 75% of them appearing once. The sequencing input was PBMCs. The source is a woman aged 40 to 50 in good health and CMV-seropositive.

The gene calls are TRBV7-9 and TRBJ1-4; TRBD1 is a possible D gene (5 bases). V was clipped by 1 base and J by 1 base, with 7 bases between them. CDR1 and CDR2 (germline): SEHNR, FQNEAQ (reference sequence). The CDR3 has 15 amino acids. In DNA form, the CDR3 reads TGTGCCAGCAGCTTAGACCAGGGAACTAATGAAAAACTGTTTTTT. Its translation: CASSLDQGTNEKLFF.

This chain joins TRBV19 and TRBJ2-3, with D unclear. The CDR3 sequence is 10 residues long. Between the trimmed V and J ends, which lost 9 bases and 7 bases, there was a span of 8 bases. CDR1 is LNHDA and CDR2 is SQIVND in the germline V gene (reference sequence). CDR3 in amino acids: CARRFYTQYF. The CDR3 region has the DNA TGTGCCAGGCGATTTTATACGCAGTATTTT.

V is TRBV19 and J is TRBJ2-2; TRBD1 is a possible D gene (5 bases). Germline CDR1 and CDR2: LNHDA and SQIVND (reference sequence). The CDR3 loop spans 15 amino acids. Trimming took off 6 bases at V and 4 bases at J, with 15 bases between the two ends. CDR3 residues: CASRSTDTSTGELFF. Written as DNA, the CDR3 is TGTGCCAGTAGATCGACAGATACCTCCACCGGGGAGCTGTTTTTT.